The T cell receptor (beta chain) described here comes from a study of T cell repertoires in cytomegalovirus infection. Study context: TCR beta signatures that were public indicated CMV infection and matching HLA type.

This clonotype has at least ten counts. TCRdb re-called the reads with MiXCR, one entry per CDR3 protein. The repertoire holds 290,000 or so distinct CDR3 sequences, with approximately 10% as singletons. The sequenced sample consisted of PBMCs. This receptor was taken from a human donor in good health (CMV status not recorded). Some clones in this sample may be carry-over from other donors' samples.

In nucleotides, the CDR3 is TGTGCCAGCAGCTTAGCGGTCCAGGCCAGCGGGGAGCTGTTTTTT. It yields the protein CASSLAVQASGELFF. This chain uses TRBV11-2 with TRBJ2-2, with D uncertain. From germline, CDR1 is SGHAT and CDR2 FQNNGV. V was pared by 1 base and J by 7 bases, with 13 bases between. CDR3 length equals 15 residues.